Below, 22 T cell receptor beta chains from the same sample are listed, as sequenced in a study of T-cell memory formation after mild COVID-19. TCRdb independently ran MiXCR on the 5' RACE reads; one entry per CDR3 protein. This repertoire shows nearly 350,000 distinct CDR3 sequences, around 13% found once; its top ten account for about 22%. The sequencing input was PBMCs or a T cell subset sorted from them (not recorded which). The receptors come from a young man who had mild COVID-19 (a few samples of this study predate the infection). Cell type and time point are not known.

The V and J genes are TRBV28 and TRBJ2-7, with 7 bases that match TRBD2. CDR1 MDHEN and CDR2 SYDVKM come from the germline V gene. V lost 2 bases and J lost 2; bases outside the gene matches: 3. This CDR3 comprises 14 residues. The CDR3 is CASSLGEGAYEQYV. CDR3 DNA: TGTGCCAGCAGTTTAGGGGAGGGAGCCTACGAGCAGTACGTC.

The sample holds a few counts of this clonotype. The gene calls are TRBV7-2 and TRBJ1-5; no reliable D call. Trimming shortened V by 2 bases and J by 6 bases, and 11 bases separated the two germline ends. The length of the CDR3 is 14 residues. CDR1 and CDR2 from the germline V gene are SGHTA and FQGNSA. CDR3 protein: CASSLLWPPQPQHF. CDR3 nucleotides: TGTGCCAGCAGCTTATTATGGCCCCCTCAGCCCCAGCATTTT.

This clonotype showed up just a few times. V is TRBV6-5 and J is TRBJ2-2; TRBD1 or TRBD2 may be the D gene (5 bases each). The CDR3 has 15 amino acids. The germline V gene encodes CDR1 MNHEY and CDR2 SVGAGI. V was shortened by 6 bases and J by 1 base, with 12 bases between the two germline ends. The CDR3, as DNA: TGTGCCAGCAGAACAGGAGGCCTGAACACCGGGGAGCTGTTTTTT. Residues: CASRTGGLNTGELFF.

The chain joins TRBV24-1 to TRBJ2-2; D unclear. CDR1 is KGHDR and CDR2 is SFDVKD in the germline V gene. Between the trimmed V and J ends, which lost 1 base and 6 bases, there was a span of 5 bases. The CDR3 spans 13 residues. The CDR3 nucleotides read TGTGCCACCAGTGATTTTCTTGCCGGGGAGCTGTTTTTT. Protein product: CATSDFLAGELFF.

V usage is TRBV5-1 and J usage is TRBJ2-1; 8 bases map to TRBD1. The CDR3 consists of 19 residues. Per germline, CDR1 SGHRS and CDR2 YFSETQ. The V and J ends lost 4 bases and 6 bases, in that order; junction bases with no gene match: 21. As DNA, the CDR3 is TGCGCCAGCAGCCTTTACGGACAGGGAGGAGGGATGCTCGGCAATGAGCAGTTCTTC. Encoded protein: CASSLYGQGGGMLGNEQFF.

The V and J genes are TRBV20-1 and TRBJ2-2, with D perhaps given as TRBD1 or TRBD2 (5 bases each). Trimming removed 7 bases at V and 12 bases at J, with 15 bases between. Germline V gene data show CDR1 as DFQATT and CDR2 as SNEGSKA (reference sequence). The CDR3 length is 11 residues. This chain's CDR3 is CSVGTYSKLFF. CDR3 DNA sequence: TGCAGTGTTGGGACGTATTCGAAGCTGTTTTTT.

This chain uses TRBV29-1 with TRBJ2-7; D unresolved. Trimming left V 4 bases short and J 3 bases short, with 10 bases between. Germline-derived CDR1 and CDR2 are SQVTM and ANQGSEA. CDR3 length equals 12 residues. The CDR3 region is CSVGLSYYEQYV. CDR3 bases: TGCAGCGTTGGTCTCTCCTACTACGAGCAGTACGTC.

The genes are TRBV27 and TRBJ1-1; D perhaps matches TRBD1 (5 bases). V was trimmed by 8 bases and J by 1 base, leaving 14 bases between them. The CDR3 covers 14 residues. The germline V gene encodes CDR1 MNHEY and CDR2 SMNVEV (reference sequence). The CDR3 is CASRMGRPNTEAFF. Here the CDR3 DNA reads TGTGCCAGCCGTATGGGACGGCCGAACACTGAAGCTTTCTTT.

The chain couples TRBV4-3 to TRBJ2-4; 11 bases are a match to TRBD1. V dropped 0 bases and J dropped 6; count of bases not matched to a gene: 10. The CDR3 loop spans 18 amino acids. Germline values: CDR1 LGHNA, CDR2 YSLEER. The CDR3 loop reads CASSQDRRTGGERNIQYF. The CDR3 DNA reads TGCGCCAGCAGCCAAGATCGAAGGACAGGGGGCGAGAGAAACATTCAGTACTTC.

The chain is built from TRBV5-1 and TRBJ2-7; 9 bases are a match to TRBD1. The CDR3 spans 14 residues. Germline V CDR1 and CDR2: SGHRS, YFSETQ. V trimming: 4 bases; J trimming: 3 bases; junction bases outside the gene matches: 5. In DNA, the CDR3 is TGCGCCAGCAGCGGGCCGGGACAGGGCTACGAGCAGTACTTC. Translating it yields CASSGPGQGYEQYF.

The chain is built from TRBV7-8 and TRBJ2-1; 7 bases fit TRBD2. With 5 bases clipped from V and 5 bases from J, the junction kept 9 bases outside the gene matches. Germline V gives CDR1 SGHVS, CDR2 FQNEAQ. The CDR3 consists of 15 residues. The CDR3 coding sequence is TGTGCCAGCAGCACCCGGGACTACCTAAACAATGAGCAGTTCTTC. Protein: CASSTRDYLNNEQFF.

The rearrangement links TRBV20-1 to TRBJ1-1; D is undetermined. The length of the CDR3 is 11 residues. Trimming took 0 bases from V and 8 from J, leaving 7 bases between them. The germline V gene encodes CDR1 DFQATT and CDR2 SNEGSKA (reference sequence). The CDR3 nucleotides are TGCAGTGCTAGAGATTCAGGAGAAGCTTTCTTT. It codes for CSARDSGEAFF.

The V call is TRBV4-3, the J call TRBJ1-3, with D uncertain. Germline V gives CDR1 LGHNA, CDR2 YSLEER. With 5 bases removed from V and 4 bases from J, the gap between germline ends came to 12 bases. The CDR3 runs 14 residues. CDR3 sequence (DNA): TGCGCCAGCAGCGAAAGTCTATTGGGAAACACCATATATTTT. This encodes CASSESLLGNTIYF.

The chain couples TRBV29-1 to TRBJ1-1, with TRBD1 as a possible D gene (6 bases). Germline V gene lookup returns CDR1 SQVTM and CDR2 ANQGSEA. The V end lost 5 bases, the J end lost 2 bases, and 15 bases lay between the germline ends. CDR3 length equals 14 residues. The CDR3 nucleotides are TGCAGCGTTACCAGACAGGAGCTTAACACTGAAGCTTTCTTT. It encodes CSVTRQELNTEAFF.

The rearrangement links TRBV7-9 to TRBJ1-1; 10 nucleotides agree with TRBD1. Germline V gene sequence: CDR1 SEHNR, CDR2 FQNEAQ (reference sequence). This CDR3 is built from 13 residues. V lost 6 bases and J lost 7; bases outside the gene matches: 5. The CDR3 loop is CASRDRGPNEAFF. As DNA, the CDR3 is TGTGCCAGCAGAGACAGGGGGCCTAATGAAGCTTTCTTT. Drawing the rest from reference TRBV7-9 and TRBJ1-1, the complete variable domain is DTGVSQNPRHKITKRGQNVTFRCDPISEHNRLYWYRQTLGQGPEFLTYFQNEAQLEKSRLLSDRFSAERPKGSFSTLEIQRTEQGDSAMYLCASRDRGPNEAFFGQGTRLTVV.

This clonotype was seen more than once but under ten times. J is TRBJ2-5 and V is TRBV20-1, with 11 bases lining up with TRBD1. CDR3 length equals 13 residues. The V and J ends lost 5 bases and 2 bases, in that order; junction bases with no gene match: 1. Looked up from germline, CDR1 is DFQATT and CDR2 is SNEGSKA (reference sequence). CDR3 in DNA: TGCAGTGCTTGGGACAGGGGGCAAGAGACCCAGTACTTC. Its protein is CSAWDRGQETQYF.

The chain couples TRBV6-5 to TRBJ1-1; no reliable D call. This CDR3 is 13 amino acids long. Trimming shortened V by 8 bases and J by 0 bases, and 10 bases separated the two germline ends. Looked up from germline, CDR1 is MNHEY and CDR2 is SVGAGI. CDR3 amino acids: CASGLNLNTEAFF. The CDR3 DNA reads TGTGCCAGCGGATTAAACCTGAACACTGAAGCTTTCTTT.

The genes are TRBV9 and TRBJ2-1; 8 positions agree with TRBD2. This CDR3 contains 18 residues. J was trimmed by 0 bases and V by 2 bases; bases with no gene match: 10. The germline CDR1 and CDR2 sequences are SGDLS and YYNGEE. CDR3 coding DNA: TGTGCCAGCAGCGTTGCCGAGACTAGCGTCTTCTCCTACAATGAGCAGTTCTTC. Its protein product is CASSVAETSVFSYNEQFF.

This clonotype was detected a few times. V and J are TRBV29-1 and TRBJ2-7; D perhaps matches TRBD1 (6 bases). The germline V gene encodes CDR1 SQVTM and CDR2 ANQGSEA. V shed 5 bases and J shed 6 bases, with 11 bases lying between them. The CDR3 extends over 11 amino acids. This CDR3 reads CSVTGLGEQYF. For the CDR3, the DNA is TGCAGCGTTACAGGGCTCGGCGAGCAGTACTTC.

This clonotype was counted only a few times. V is TRBV6-6 and J is TRBJ1-5, with D tentatively TRBD1 (5 bases). The ends were cut back, 5 bases at V and 5 bases at J, with 13 bases in the middle. Germline CDR1 is MNHNY and CDR2 is SVGAGI (reference sequence). This CDR3 has 14 residues. CDR3 DNA sequence: TGTGCCAGCAGTCCAACAGGCACCGATCAGCCCCAGCATTTT. It yields the protein CASSPTGTDQPQHF.

This clonotype was counted ten times or more. This chain links TRBV6-5 with TRBJ1-6; D is uncertain. Trimming took off 7 bases at V and 5 bases at J, with 15 bases between the two ends. The CDR3 is 15 residues long. Germline loops: CDR1 MNHEY, CDR2 SVGAGI. The CDR3 sequence is CASTFLWGNNSPLHF. The CDR3 coding sequence is TGTGCCAGCACCTTTTTGTGGGGAAATAATTCACCCCTCCACTTT.

As concerns this clonotype: One end of the junction is discordant with germline, which a read error may explain. The V call is TRBV29-1, the J call TRBJ1-1; D is uncertain. The CDR3 length is 15 residues. Germline assignment: CDR1 SQVTM and CDR2 ANQGSEA. The CDR3 coding sequence is TGTAGCGTTGAAAGTTGGCTCAACCAGTTCCCTGAAGCTTTCTTT. Its protein is CSVESWLNQFPEAFF. The whole variable domain, remainder taken from reference TRBV29-1 and TRBJ1-1, is SAVISQKPSRDICQRGTSLTIQCQVDSQVTMMFWYRQQPGQSLTLIATANQGSEATYESGFVIDKFPISRPNLTFSTLTVSNMSPEDSSIYLCSVESWLNQFPEAFFGQGTRLTVV.